Below are 29 T cell receptor beta chains sequenced from a single sample in a study of stem cell transplantation in POMP-related autoinflammatory disease. Assay used: immunoSEQ multiplex PCR; TCRdb lists only in-frame clones, some missing. The table lists more than 25,000 clones, about 86% of them singletons. This specimen consisted of CD4+ T cells from PBMCs, obtained before stem cell transplantation. These receptors came from a human donor with POMP-related autoinflammation and immune dysregulation (PRAID).

This rearrangement joins TRBV5-1 to TRBJ1-6; D not certain. The CDR3 has 15 residues. The germline CDR1 and CDR2 sequences are SGHRS and YFSETQ. Trimming took off 5 bases at V and 8 bases at J, with 17 bases between the two ends. The CDR3 spells CASSWAGTSDSPLHF. CDR3 bases: TGCGCCAGCAGTTGGGCGGGAACCAGCGATTCACCCCTCCACTTT.

This chain joins TRBV19 and TRBJ2-3; 8 bases align to TRBD2. The germline gives CDR1 LNHDA, CDR2 SQIVND (reference sequence). Losses at the gene ends were 6 bases for V and 6 bases for J; bases not matched to a gene: 8. The CDR3 consists of 14 residues. CDR3 in DNA: TGTGCCAGTAGGCTCGGGGGGGCAGGGGATACGCAGTATTTT. This translates into CASRLGGAGDTQYF. The complete variable domain, with remaining parts taken from reference TRBV19 and TRBJ2-3, reads DGGITQSPKYLFRKEGQNVTLSCEQNLNHDAMYWYRQDPGQGLRLIYYSQIVNDFQKGDIAEGYSVSREKKESFPLTVTSAQKNPTAFYLCASRLGGAGDTQYFGPGTRLTVL.

For this clone: The identical CDR3 is also encoded by other nucleotide sequences in the sample. This sequence joins TRBV5-1 and TRBJ2-3; D remains ambiguous. Germline loops: CDR1 SGHRS, CDR2 YFSETQ. Trimming shortened V by 0 bases and J by 2 bases, and 10 bases separated the two germline ends. The CDR3 is 15 residues long. The DNA of the CDR3 is TGCGCCAGCAGCTTGGAAGGCCCTCTCACAGATACGCAGTATTTT. Translation gives CASSLEGPLTDTQYF.

The V call is TRBV12-1, the J call TRBJ1-6. TRBV12-1 is designated a pseudogene. The CDR3 sequence is 21 residues long. The CDR3 here is CASRPNCTRQLQGTYNSPLHF. The CDR3 DNA sequence: TGTGCCAGCAGACCGAATTGTACACGGCAGCTCCAAGGGACCTATAATTCACCCCTCCACTTT.

The chain joins TRBV18 to TRBJ1-1; D remains unclear. There are 13 residues in the CDR3. CDR1 and CDR2 (germline): KGHSH, LQKENI. Deletions cut 8 bases from V and 7 bases from J, with 17 bases between. This CDR3 is CASQPVDLNEAFF. In DNA, the CDR3 is TGTGCCAGCCAACCTGTGGATCTTAATGAAGCTTTCTTT.

This clone turned up a few times. The rearrangement joins TRBV5-1 to TRBJ1-1; no firm D call. The germline gives CDR1 SGHRS, CDR2 YFSETQ. The V end was cut by 1 base, the J end by 1 base, with 11 bases between. This CDR3 spans 15 amino acids. The CDR3 loop is CASSLSSGGNTEAFF. CDR3 DNA: TGCGCCAGCAGCTTGTCAAGTGGAGGGAACACTGAAGCTTTCTTT.

The gene calls are TRBV9 and TRBJ1-3, with TRBD1 as a possible D gene (6 bases). The CDR3 is made up of 15 amino acids. Per the germline V gene, CDR1 is SGDLS and CDR2 is YYNGEE. The V and J ends lost 0 bases and 7 bases respectively, with 14 bases between them. The CDR3 is CASSVEPGAPNTIYF. The CDR3 DNA follows: TGTGCCAGCAGCGTAGAGCCAGGGGCGCCGAACACCATATATTTT.

This clone has just a few counts. V and J are TRBV29-1 and TRBJ2-3, with D tentatively TRBD1 (7 bases). Trimming pared 7 bases from V and 4 bases from J, leaving 12 bases between. The germline V gene encodes CDR1 SQVTM and CDR2 ANQGSEA. This CDR3 has 12 amino acids. CDR3 DNA: TGCAGCGCCGACAGGGAGGCAGATACGCAGTATTTT. It specifies CSADREADTQYF.

V gene TRBV18 combines with J gene TRBJ2-3; D gene ambiguous. The CDR3 contains 18 residues. The germline V and J ends were trimmed by 2 bases and 0 bases, with 18 bases remaining between them. Germline assignment: CDR1 KGHSH and CDR2 LQKENI. In DNA, the CDR3 is TGTGCCAGCTCACCAATGGCGTGGGCTAGAGGAAGCACAGATACGCAGTATTTT. Translated: CASSPMAWARGSTDTQYF. The entire variable domain, with the rest obtained from reference TRBV18 and TRBJ2-3, is as follows: NAGVMQNPRHLVRRRGQEARLRCSPMKGHSHVYWYRQLPEEGLKFMVYLQKENIIDESGMPKERFSAEFPKEGPSILRIQQVVRGDSAAYFCASSPMAWARGSTDTQYFGPGTRLTVL.

The rearrangement joins TRBV5-1 to TRBJ2-3; 7 bases line up with TRBD2. The CDR3 length is 16 residues. CDR1 is SGHRS and CDR2 is YFSETQ in the germline V gene. The ends lost 4 bases at V and 0 bases at J; junction bases unmatched: 8. CDR3 in DNA: TGCGCCAGCAGCCCTCAGCGGGGCTTTAGCACAGATACGCAGTATTTT. It specifies CASSPQRGFSTDTQYF.

The chain combines TRBV9 with TRBJ2-5; D might be TRBD2 (5 bases). The germline CDR1 and CDR2 sequences are SGDLS and YYNGEE. The CDR3 contains 14 residues. Trimming pared 0 bases from V and 7 bases from J, leaving 13 bases between. Written as DNA, the CDR3 is TGTGCCAGCAGCGTAGGTGGGGATCGGGGGACCCAGTACTTC. This gives the protein CASSVGGDRGTQYF.

The count of this clone is one. The V gene is TRBV9, the J gene TRBJ2-6, with D uncertain. This CDR3 has 19 residues. CDR1 and CDR2 from the germline V gene are SGDLS and YYNGEE. Trimming left V 5 bases short and J 0 bases short, with 21 bases between. CDR3 in DNA: TGTGCCAGCAGTGCAAATCCCTGGCAGATCCCCTCTGGGGCCAACGTCCTGACTTTC. It specifies CASSANPWQIPSGANVLTF.

This clone appeared a few times. The V and J genes are TRBV7-9 and TRBJ1-2; no clear D. Germline-derived CDR1 and CDR2 are SEHNR and FQNEAQ (reference sequence). Deletions cut 1 base from V and 7 bases from J, with 10 bases between. The CDR3 is made up of 13 amino acids. In DNA form, the CDR3 reads TGTGCCAGCAGCTTAGTTCCGGCGGGTGGCTACACCTTC. This encodes CASSLVPAGGYTF. The full variable domain, in which reference TRBV7-9 and TRBJ1-2 provide the parts outside the CDR3, is DTGVSQNPRHKITKRGQNVTFRCDPISEHNRLYWYRQTLGQGPEFLTYFQNEAQLEKSRLLSDRFSAERPKGSFSTLEIQRTEQGDSAMYLCASSLVPAGGYTFGSGTRLTVV.

V gene TRBV28 combines with J gene TRBJ1-3, with 9 positions matching TRBD1. Germline V gene sequence: CDR1 MDHEN, CDR2 SYDVKM. The junction had 4 bases not matched to a gene; V was cut back by 6 bases and J by 4 bases. The length of the CDR3 is 14 residues. This CDR3 reads CASRSGQGGNTIYF. CDR3 bases: TGTGCCAGCAGATCGGGACAGGGAGGAAACACCATATATTTT.

This clone turned up a few times. This chain uses TRBV29-1 with TRBJ1-1; no reliable D call. Germline CDR1 and CDR2: SQVTM and ANQGSEA. The V and J ends lost 4 bases and 3 bases respectively, with 12 bases between them. The CDR3 is made up of 13 amino acids. CDR3 nucleotides: TGCAGCGTTGTAGGCACTTTAGACACTGAAGCTTTCTTT. It yields the protein CSVVGTLDTEAFF.

The gene calls are TRBV28 and TRBJ2-7; either TRBD1 or TRBD2 may supply D (6 bases each). CDR1 and CDR2 from the germline V gene are MDHEN and SYDVKM. V was clipped by 5 bases and J by 0 bases, with 14 bases between them. The length of the CDR3 is 15 residues. The CDR3 reads CASSPPGAISYEQYF. As DNA, the CDR3 is TGTGCCAGCAGTCCACCGGGGGCGATCTCCTACGAGCAGTACTTC.

This clone was observed a few times. The chain has TRBV5-4 and TRBJ1-1; D possibly corresponds to TRBD1 (6 bases). Germline loops: CDR1 SGHNT, CDR2 YYREEE (reference sequence). The V gene lost 3 bases and the J gene lost 3 bases, with 6 bases spanning the gap. CDR3 size: 12 residues. The DNA for the CDR3 is TGTGCCAGCAGCTACAGGGACACTGAAGCTTTCTTT. Protein product: CASSYRDTEAFF.

V and J are TRBV5-1 and TRBJ2-1, with D perhaps matching TRBD2 (5 bases). The V end was cut by 3 bases, the J end by 7 bases, with 20 bases between. The CDR3 length is 16 residues. CDR1 is SGHRS and CDR2 is YFSETQ in the germline V gene. CDR3 bases: TGCGCCAGCAGCTACAGTAACGGGATCTTTCGGAATGAGCAGTTCTTC. This encodes CASSYSNGIFRNEQFF.

The V call is TRBV28, the J call TRBJ1-4, with TRBD1 matching over 7 bases. With 4 bases clipped from V and 3 bases from J, the junction kept 2 bases outside the gene matches. CDR3 length: 14 residues. Germline V gives CDR1 MDHEN, CDR2 SYDVKM. CDR3 bases: TGTGCCAGCAGTTCAGGGGGAGCTAATGAAAAACTGTTTTTT. It specifies CASSSGGANEKLFF.

This clone was recorded once. This chain joins TRBV18 and TRBJ2-7, with no clear D. V was shortened by 0 bases and J by 5 bases, with 8 bases between the two germline ends. CDR1 is KGHSH and CDR2 is LQKENI in the germline V gene. This CDR3 comprises 13 residues. CDR3 protein: CASSPPVGNEQYF. CDR3 nucleotide sequence: TGTGCCAGCTCACCACCCGTGGGAAACGAGCAGTACTTC.

This rearrangement joins TRBV2 to TRBJ1-5; perhaps TRBD1 as D (6 bases). Germline V CDR1 and CDR2: SNHLY, FYNNEI. The V gene lost 3 bases and the J gene lost 4 bases, with 10 bases spanning the gap. This CDR3 has 14 residues. The CDR3 DNA follows: TGTGCCAGCAGTGACAGGGGACGGAATCAGCCCCAGCATTTT. Its protein is CASSDRGRNQPQHF.

The V call is TRBV28, the J call TRBJ1-4; tentatively, D is TRBD1 (5 bases). Germline values: CDR1 MDHEN, CDR2 SYDVKM. This CDR3 region has 14 residues. V was pared by 6 bases and J by 13 bases, with 21 bases between. CDR3: CASSEGRFLGGLFF. Here the CDR3 DNA reads TGTGCCAGCAGCGAGGGCAGGTTCCTTGGGGGACTGTTTTTT.

The chain recombines TRBV28 with TRBJ1-6; the D is unclear. Per the germline V gene, CDR1 is MDHEN and CDR2 is SYDVKM. V was clipped by 7 bases and J by 0 bases, with 10 bases between them. The CDR3 has 15 amino acids. The CDR3 DNA follows: TGTGCCAGCACCACCGGGTCCTCCTATAATTCACCCCTCCACTTT. It yields the protein CASTTGSSYNSPLHF. Complete variable domain (other parts from reference TRBV28 and TRBJ1-6): DVKVTQSSRYLVKRTGEKVFLECVQDMDHENMFWYRQDPGLGLRLIYFSYDVKMKEKGDIPEGYSVSREKKERFSLILESASTNQTSMYLCASTTGSSYNSPLHFGNGTRLTVT.

The chain couples TRBV11-3 to TRBJ2-7; TRBD2 agrees at 14 bases. This CDR3 comprises 17 residues. CDR1 SGHNT and CDR2 YENEEA come from the germline V gene. The V segment lost 5 bases and the J segment 6 bases; nucleotides outside the gene matches: 12. In DNA form, the CDR3 reads TGTGCCAGCAGCGACGGGACTAGCGGGAGAATCTATAGCGAGCAGTACTTC. Translation: CASSDGTSGRIYSEQYF.

This chain links TRBV28 with TRBJ2-7, with a weak D call TRBD1 (6 bases). V was cut by 1 base and J by 2 bases, with 12 bases left in between. CDR3 length: 15 amino acids. Germline CDR1 MDHEN, CDR2 SYDVKM. The CDR3 spells CASSLSGTPAYEQYF. The CDR3 DNA reads as TGTGCCAGCAGTTTATCGGGGACACCCGCCTACGAGCAGTACTTC.

The V call is TRBV7-8, the J call TRBJ2-6; no reliable D call. The CDR3 has 15 amino acids. CDR1 and CDR2 from the germline V gene are SGHVS and FQNEAQ. The germline V and J ends were trimmed by 1 base and 0 bases, with 4 bases remaining between them. The CDR3 bases are TGTGCCAGCAGCTTAGGGGGCTCTGGGGCCAACGTCCTGACTTTC. Translation gives CASSLGGSGANVLTF.

The V call is TRBV10-3, the J call TRBJ1-1; no firm D call. CDR1 and CDR2 from the germline V gene are ENHRY and SYGVKD. V lost 2 bases to trimming and J lost 4 bases, with 8 bases between them. This CDR3 has 13 residues. CDR3 sequence: CAISETAGTEAFF. The DNA of the CDR3 is TGTGCCATCAGTGAGACGGCGGGCACTGAAGCTTTCTTT.

V is TRBV5-1 and J is TRBJ2-3, with D possibly TRBD2 on 7 matching bases. Germline lookup yields CDR1 SGHRS and CDR2 YFSETQ. V was trimmed by 2 bases and J by 4 bases, leaving 14 bases between them. This CDR3 spans 15 amino acids. The CDR3 is CASSLSRGAADTQYF. The CDR3 nucleotides read TGCGCCAGCAGCTTAAGCCGGGGGGCCGCAGATACGCAGTATTTT.

This clone came up once. This chain connects TRBV9 to TRBJ1-4; 12 nucleotides match TRBD1. There are 17 residues in the CDR3. CDR1 and CDR2 from the germline V gene are SGDLS and YYNGEE. With 3 bases clipped from V and 7 bases from J, the junction kept 10 bases outside the gene matches. The CDR3 sequence: CASSARDRGHVGEKLFF. CDR3 nucleotides: TGTGCCAGCAGCGCCCGGGACAGGGGGCATGTAGGTGAAAAACTGTTTTTT.